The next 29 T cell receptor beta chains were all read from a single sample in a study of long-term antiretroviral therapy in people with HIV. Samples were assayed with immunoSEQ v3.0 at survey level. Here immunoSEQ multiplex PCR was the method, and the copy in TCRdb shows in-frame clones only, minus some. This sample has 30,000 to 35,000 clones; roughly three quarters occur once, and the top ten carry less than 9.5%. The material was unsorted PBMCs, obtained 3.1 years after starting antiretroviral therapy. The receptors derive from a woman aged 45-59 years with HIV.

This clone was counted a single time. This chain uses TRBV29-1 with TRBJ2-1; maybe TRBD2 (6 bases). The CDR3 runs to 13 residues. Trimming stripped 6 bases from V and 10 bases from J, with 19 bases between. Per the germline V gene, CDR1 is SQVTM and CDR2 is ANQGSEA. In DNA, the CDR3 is TGCAGCGTCCCCGGTACGACTAGGGACGAGCAGTTCTTC. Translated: CSVPGTTRDEQFF.

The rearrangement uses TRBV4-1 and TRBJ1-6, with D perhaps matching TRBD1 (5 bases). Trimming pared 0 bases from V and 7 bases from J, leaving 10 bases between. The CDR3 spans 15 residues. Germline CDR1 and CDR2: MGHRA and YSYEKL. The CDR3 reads CASSQEAGKNSPLHF. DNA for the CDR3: TGCGCCAGCAGCCAAGAGGCAGGGAAAAATTCACCCCTCCACTTT.

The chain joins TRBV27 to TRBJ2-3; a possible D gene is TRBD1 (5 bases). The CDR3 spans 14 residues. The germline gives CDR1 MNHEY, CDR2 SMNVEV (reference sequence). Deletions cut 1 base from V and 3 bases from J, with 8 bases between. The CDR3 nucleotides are TGTGCCAGCAGTTTATACCAGGGAACAGATACGCAGTATTTT. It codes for CASSLYQGTDTQYF.

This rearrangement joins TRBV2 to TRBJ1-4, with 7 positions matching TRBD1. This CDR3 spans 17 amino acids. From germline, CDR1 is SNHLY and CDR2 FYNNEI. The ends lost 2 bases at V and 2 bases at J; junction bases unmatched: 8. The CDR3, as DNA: TGTGCCAGCAGTGAAACCGGAGACAGGGCCACTAATGAAAAACTGTTTTTT. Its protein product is CASSETGDRATNEKLFF.

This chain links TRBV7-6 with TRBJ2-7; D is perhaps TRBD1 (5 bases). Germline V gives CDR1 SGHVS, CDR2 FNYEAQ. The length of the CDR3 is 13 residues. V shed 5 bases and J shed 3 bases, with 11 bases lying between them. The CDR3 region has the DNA TGTGCCAGCAGCCCGAGCGACAGCTACGAGCAGTACGTC. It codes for CASSPSDSYEQYV.

CDR3 residues: CASSLGRTGRGTDTQYF. The CDR3 DNA sequence: TGTGCCAGCAGCTTAGGGAGGACAGGGCGGGGCACAGATACGCAGTATTTT. The gene calls are TRBV7-9 and TRBJ2-3, with 8 bases that match TRBD1. CDR1 SEHNR and CDR2 FQNEAQ come from the germline V gene (reference sequence). Trimming at V came to 1 base and at J to 1 base, leaving 7 bases not matched to a gene. The CDR3 has 17 residues.

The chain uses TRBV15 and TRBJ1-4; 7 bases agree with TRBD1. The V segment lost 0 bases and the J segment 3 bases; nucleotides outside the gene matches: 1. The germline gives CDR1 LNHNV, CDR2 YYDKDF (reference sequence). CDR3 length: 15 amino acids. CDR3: CATSRDQGANEKLFF. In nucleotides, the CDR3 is TGTGCCACCAGCAGAGATCAGGGGGCTAATGAAAAACTGTTTTTT.

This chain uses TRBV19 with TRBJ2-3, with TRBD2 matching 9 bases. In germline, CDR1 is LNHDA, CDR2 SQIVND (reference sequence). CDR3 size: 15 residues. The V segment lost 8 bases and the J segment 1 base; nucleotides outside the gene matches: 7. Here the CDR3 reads CASLAASGGTDTQYF. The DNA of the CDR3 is TGTGCCAGTCTTGCGGCTAGCGGGGGCACAGATACGCAGTATTTT.

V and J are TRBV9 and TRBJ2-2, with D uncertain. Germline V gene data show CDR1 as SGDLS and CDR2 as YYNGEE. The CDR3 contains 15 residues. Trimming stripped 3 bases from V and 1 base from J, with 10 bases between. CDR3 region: CASSATRLNTGELFF. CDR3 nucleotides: TGTGCCAGCAGCGCCACAAGACTGAACACCGGGGAGCTGTTTTTT.

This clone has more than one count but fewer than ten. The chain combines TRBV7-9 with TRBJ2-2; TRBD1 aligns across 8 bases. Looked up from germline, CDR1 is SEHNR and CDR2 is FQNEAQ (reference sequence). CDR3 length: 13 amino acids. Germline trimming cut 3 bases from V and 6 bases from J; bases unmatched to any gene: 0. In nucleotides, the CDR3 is TGTGCCAGCAGCTTGACAGGGGCCGGGGAGCTGTTTTTT. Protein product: CASSLTGAGELFF.

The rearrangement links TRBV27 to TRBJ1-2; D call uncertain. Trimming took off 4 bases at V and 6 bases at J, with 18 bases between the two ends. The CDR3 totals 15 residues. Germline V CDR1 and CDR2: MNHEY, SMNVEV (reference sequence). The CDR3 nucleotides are TGTGCCAGCAGTTCTCTGTATAGGGCATTGGATGGCTACACCTTC. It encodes CASSSLYRALDGYTF.

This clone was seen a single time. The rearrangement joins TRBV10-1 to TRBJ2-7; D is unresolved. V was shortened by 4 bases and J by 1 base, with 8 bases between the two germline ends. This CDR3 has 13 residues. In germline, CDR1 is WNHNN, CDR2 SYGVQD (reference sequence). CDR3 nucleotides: TGCGCCAGCAGTGGAGGTCAGTCCTACGAGCAGTACTTC. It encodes CASSGGQSYEQYF.

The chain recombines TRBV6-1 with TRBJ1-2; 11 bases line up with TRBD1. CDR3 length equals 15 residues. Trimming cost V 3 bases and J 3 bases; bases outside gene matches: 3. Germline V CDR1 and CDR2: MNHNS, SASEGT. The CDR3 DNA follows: TGTGCCAGCAGTGACAGGACAGGGGGCGACTATGGCTACACCTTC. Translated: CASSDRTGGDYGYTF.

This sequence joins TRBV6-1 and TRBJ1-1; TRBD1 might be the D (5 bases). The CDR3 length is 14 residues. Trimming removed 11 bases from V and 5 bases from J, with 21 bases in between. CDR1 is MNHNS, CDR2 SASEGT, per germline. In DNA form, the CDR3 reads TGTGCCGGCCGGGACCCTCCCAAGGAGACTGAAGCTTTCTTT. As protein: CAGRDPPKETEAFF.

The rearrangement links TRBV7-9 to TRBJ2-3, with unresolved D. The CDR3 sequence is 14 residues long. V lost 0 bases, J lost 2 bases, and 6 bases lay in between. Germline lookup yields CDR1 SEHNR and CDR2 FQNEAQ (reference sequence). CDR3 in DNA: TGTGCCAGCAGCTTAGCTCTCCCCACAGATACGCAGTATTTT. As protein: CASSLALPTDTQYF. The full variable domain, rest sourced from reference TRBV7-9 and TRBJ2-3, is DTGVSQNPRHKITKRGQNVTFRCDPISEHNRLYWYRQTLGQGPEFLTYFQNEAQLEKSRLLSDRFSAERPKGSFSTLEIQRTEQGDSAMYLCASSLALPTDTQYFGPGTRLTVL.

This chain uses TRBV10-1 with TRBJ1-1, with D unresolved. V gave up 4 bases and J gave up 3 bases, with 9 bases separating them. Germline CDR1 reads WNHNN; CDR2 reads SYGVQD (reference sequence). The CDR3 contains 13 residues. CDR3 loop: CASSGEVHTEAFF. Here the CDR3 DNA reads TGCGCCAGCAGTGGCGAGGTGCACACTGAAGCTTTCTTT.

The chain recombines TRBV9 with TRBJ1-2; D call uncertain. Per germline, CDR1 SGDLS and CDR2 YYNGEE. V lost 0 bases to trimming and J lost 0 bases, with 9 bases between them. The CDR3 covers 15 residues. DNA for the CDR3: TGTGCCAGCAGCGTAGGACCGGGCCCTAACTATGGCTACACCTTC. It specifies CASSVGPGPNYGYTF.

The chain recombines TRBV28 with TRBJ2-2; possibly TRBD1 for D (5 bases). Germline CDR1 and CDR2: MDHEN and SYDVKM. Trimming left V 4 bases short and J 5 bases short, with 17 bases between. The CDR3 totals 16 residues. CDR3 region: CASSSQGRDRTGELFF. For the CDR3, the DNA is TGTGCCAGCAGTTCCCAGGGCAGGGATCGAACCGGGGAGCTGTTTTTT. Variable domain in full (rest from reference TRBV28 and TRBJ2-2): DVKVTQSSRYLVKRTGEKVFLECVQDMDHENMFWYRQDPGLGLRLIYFSYDVKMKEKGDIPEGYSVSREKKERFSLILESASTNQTSMYLCASSSQGRDRTGELFFGEGSRLTVL.

In nucleotides, the CDR3 is TGTGCCAGTAGTGGCCGGTACTCTGGGGCCAACGTCCTGACTTTC. It yields the protein CASSGRYSGANVLTF. The V gene is TRBV19, the J gene TRBJ2-6; D not certain. Germline loops: CDR1 LNHDA, CDR2 SQIVND (reference sequence). Trimming removed 5 bases at V and 0 bases at J, with 8 bases between. The CDR3 is 15 residues long. Together with reference TRBV19 and TRBJ2-6, the CDR3 gives the full variable domain: DGGITQSPKYLFRKEGQNVTLSCEQNLNHDAMYWYRQDPGQGLRLIYYSQIVNDFQKGDIAEGYSVSREKKESFPLTVTSAQKNPTAFYLCASSGRYSGANVLTFGAGSRLTVL.

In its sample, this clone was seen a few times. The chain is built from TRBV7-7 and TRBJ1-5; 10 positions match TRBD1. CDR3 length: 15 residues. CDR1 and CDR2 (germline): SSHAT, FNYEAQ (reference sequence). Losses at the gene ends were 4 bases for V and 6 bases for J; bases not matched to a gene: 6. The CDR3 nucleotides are TGTGCCAGCAGCTCCCGGACAGGGGGAGGTCAGCCCCAGCATTTT. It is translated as CASSSRTGGGQPQHF.

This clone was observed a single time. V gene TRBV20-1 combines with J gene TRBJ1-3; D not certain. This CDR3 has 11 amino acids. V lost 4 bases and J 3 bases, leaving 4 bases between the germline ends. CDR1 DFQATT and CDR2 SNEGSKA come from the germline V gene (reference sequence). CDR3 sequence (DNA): TGCAGTGCTATTGGTGGAAACACCATATATTTT. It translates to CSAIGGNTIYF.

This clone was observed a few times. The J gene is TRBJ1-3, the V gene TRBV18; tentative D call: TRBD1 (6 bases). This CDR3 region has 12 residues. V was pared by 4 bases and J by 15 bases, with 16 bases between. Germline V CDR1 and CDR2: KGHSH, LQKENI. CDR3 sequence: CASSRDPGDRYF. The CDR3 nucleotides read TGTGCCAGCTCACGGGACCCAGGGGATCGATATTTT.

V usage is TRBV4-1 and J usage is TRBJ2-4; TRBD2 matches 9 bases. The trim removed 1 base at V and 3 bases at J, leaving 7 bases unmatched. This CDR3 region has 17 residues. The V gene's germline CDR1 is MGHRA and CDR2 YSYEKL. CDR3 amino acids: CASSQVGAGGNKNIQYF. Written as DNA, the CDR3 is TGCGCCAGCAGCCAAGTTGGAGCGGGGGGAAACAAAAACATTCAGTACTTC.

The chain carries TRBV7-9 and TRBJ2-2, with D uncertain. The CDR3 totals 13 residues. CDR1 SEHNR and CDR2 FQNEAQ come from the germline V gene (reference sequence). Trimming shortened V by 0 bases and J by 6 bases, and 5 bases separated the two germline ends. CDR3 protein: CASSLAGAGELFF. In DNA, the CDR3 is TGTGCCAGCAGCTTAGCCGGTGCCGGGGAGCTGTTTTTT.

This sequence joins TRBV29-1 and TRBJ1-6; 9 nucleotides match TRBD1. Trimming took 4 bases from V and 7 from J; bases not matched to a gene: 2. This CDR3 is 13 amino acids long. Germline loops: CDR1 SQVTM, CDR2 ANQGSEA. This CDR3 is CSVGQGGNSPLHF. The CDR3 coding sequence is TGCAGCGTTGGACAGGGGGGAAATTCACCCCTCCACTTT. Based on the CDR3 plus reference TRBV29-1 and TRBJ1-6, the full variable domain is SAVISQKPSRDICQRGTSLTIQCQVDSQVTMMFWYRQQPGQSLTLIATANQGSEATYESGFVIDKFPISRPNLTFSTLTVSNMSPEDSSIYLCSVGQGGNSPLHFGNGTRLTVT.

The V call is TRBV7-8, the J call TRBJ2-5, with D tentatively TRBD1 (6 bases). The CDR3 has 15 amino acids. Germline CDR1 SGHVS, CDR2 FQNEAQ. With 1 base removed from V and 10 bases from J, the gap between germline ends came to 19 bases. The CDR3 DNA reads TGTGCCAGCAGCTTAGATCGGGCTAGCCAAGGGGGCCAGTACTTC. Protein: CASSLDRASQGGQYF.

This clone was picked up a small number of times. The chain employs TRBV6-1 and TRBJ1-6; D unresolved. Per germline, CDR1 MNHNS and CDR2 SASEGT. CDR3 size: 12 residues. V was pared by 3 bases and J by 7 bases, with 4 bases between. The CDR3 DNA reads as TGTGCCAGCAGTGATAGAAATTCACCCCTCCACTTT. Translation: CASSDRNSPLHF.

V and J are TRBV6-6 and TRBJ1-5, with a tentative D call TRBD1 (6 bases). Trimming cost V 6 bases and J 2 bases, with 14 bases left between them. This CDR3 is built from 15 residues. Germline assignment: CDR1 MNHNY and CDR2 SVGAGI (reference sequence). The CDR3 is CASRSSGVGNQPQHF. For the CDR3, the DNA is TGTGCCAGCAGATCTTCAGGGGTGGGCAATCAGCCCCAGCATTTT.

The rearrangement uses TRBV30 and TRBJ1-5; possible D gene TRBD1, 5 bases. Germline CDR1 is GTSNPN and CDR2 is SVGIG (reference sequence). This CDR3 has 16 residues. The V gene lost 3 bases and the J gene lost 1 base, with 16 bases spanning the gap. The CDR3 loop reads CAWSAGTARSNQPQHF. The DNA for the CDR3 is TGTGCCTGGAGCGCTGGGACCGCCCGGAGCAATCAGCCCCAGCATTTT.